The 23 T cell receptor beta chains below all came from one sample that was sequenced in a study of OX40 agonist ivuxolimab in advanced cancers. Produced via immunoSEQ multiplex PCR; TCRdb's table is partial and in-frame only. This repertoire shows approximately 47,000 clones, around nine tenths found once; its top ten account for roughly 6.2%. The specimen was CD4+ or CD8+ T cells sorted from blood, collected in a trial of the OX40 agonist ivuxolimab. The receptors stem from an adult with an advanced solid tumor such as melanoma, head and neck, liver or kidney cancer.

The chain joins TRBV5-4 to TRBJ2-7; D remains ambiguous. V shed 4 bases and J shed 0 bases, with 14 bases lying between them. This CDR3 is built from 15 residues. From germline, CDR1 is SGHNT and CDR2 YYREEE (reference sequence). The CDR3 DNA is TGTGCCAGCAGCCCCTGGAACCAGTTCTCCTACGAGCAGTACTTC. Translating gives CASSPWNQFSYEQYF.

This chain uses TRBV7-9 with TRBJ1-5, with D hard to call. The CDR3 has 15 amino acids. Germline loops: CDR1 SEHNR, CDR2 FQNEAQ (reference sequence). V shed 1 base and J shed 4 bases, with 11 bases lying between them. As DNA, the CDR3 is TGTGCCAGCAGCTTAGGGATTGGGGAAAATCAGCCCCAGCATTTT. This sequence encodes CASSLGIGENQPQHF.

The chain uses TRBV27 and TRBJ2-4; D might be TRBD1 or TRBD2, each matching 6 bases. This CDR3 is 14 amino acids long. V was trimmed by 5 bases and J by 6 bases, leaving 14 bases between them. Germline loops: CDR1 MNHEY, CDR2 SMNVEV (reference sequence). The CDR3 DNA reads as TGTGCCAGCAGTCCGTCGGGGGCGGGAAACATTCAGTACTTC. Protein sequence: CASSPSGAGNIQYF.

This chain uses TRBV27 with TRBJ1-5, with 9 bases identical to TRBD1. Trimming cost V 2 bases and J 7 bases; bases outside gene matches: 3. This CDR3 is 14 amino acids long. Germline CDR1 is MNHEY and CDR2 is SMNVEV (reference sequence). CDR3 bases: TGTGCCAGCAGTTTAACAGGGGGCGGGCAGCCCCAGCATTTT. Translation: CASSLTGGGQPQHF.

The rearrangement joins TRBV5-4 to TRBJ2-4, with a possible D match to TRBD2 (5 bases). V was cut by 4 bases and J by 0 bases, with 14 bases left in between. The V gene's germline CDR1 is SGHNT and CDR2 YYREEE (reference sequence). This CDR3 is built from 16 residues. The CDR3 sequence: CASSPDFPGAKNIQYF. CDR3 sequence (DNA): TGTGCCAGCAGCCCGGACTTCCCAGGAGCCAAAAACATTCAGTACTTC.

The CDR3 nucleotides read TGCGCCAGCAGCCGACTACGTGAATACTACAATGAGCAGTTCTTC. Translation gives CASSRLREYYNEQFF. V gene TRBV10-2 combines with J gene TRBJ2-1; D might be TRBD2 (5 bases). The CDR3 sequence is 15 residues long. Per the germline V gene, CDR1 is WSHSY and CDR2 is SAAADI. V was shortened by 6 bases and J by 3 bases, with 15 bases between the two germline ends.

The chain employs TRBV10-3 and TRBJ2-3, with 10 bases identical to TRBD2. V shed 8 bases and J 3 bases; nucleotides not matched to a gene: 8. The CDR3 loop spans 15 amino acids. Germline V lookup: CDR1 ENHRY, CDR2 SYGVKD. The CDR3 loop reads CAIHSGGAKTDTQYF. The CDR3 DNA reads TGTGCCATCCACAGCGGGGGGGCAAAAACAGATACGCAGTATTTT.

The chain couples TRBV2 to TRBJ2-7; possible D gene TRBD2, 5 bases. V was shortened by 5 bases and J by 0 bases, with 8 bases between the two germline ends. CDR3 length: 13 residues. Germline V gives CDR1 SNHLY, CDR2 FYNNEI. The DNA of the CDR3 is TGTGCCAGCAGTTCGGGGATCTCCTACGAGCAGTACTTC. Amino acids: CASSSGISYEQYF.

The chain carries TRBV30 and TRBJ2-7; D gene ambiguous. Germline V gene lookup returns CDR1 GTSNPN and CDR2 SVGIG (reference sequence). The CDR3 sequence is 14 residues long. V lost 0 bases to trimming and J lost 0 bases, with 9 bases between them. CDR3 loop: CAWSVEWSSYEQYF. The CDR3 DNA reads TGTGCCTGGAGTGTAGAGTGGAGCTCCTACGAGCAGTACTTC.

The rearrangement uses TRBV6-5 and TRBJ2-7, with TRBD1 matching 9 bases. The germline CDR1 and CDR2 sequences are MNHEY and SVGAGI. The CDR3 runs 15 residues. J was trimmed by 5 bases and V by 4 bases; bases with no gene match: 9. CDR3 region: CASSSIRDRAHEQYF. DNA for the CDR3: TGTGCCAGCAGTTCTATAAGGGACAGGGCCCACGAGCAGTACTTC.

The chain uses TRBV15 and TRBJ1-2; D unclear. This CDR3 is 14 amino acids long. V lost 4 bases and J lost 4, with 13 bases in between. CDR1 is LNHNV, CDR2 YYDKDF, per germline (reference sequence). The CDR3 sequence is CATSTSHSFYGYTF. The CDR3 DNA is TGTGCCACCAGCACCTCTCACTCTTTCTATGGCTACACCTTC.

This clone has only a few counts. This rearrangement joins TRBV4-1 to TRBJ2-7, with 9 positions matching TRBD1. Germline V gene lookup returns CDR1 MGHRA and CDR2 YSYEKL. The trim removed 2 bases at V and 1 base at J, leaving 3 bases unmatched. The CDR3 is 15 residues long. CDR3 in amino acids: CASSQPGQGSYEQYF. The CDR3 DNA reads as TGCGCCAGCAGCCAACCGGGACAGGGTTCCTACGAGCAGTACTTC.

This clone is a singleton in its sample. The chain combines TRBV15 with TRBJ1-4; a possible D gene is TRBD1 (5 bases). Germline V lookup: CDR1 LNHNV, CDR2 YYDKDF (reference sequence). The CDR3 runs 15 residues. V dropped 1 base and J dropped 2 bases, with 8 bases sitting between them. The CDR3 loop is CATSRARGTNEKLFF. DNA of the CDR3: TGTGCCACCAGCAGAGCGAGGGGCACTAATGAAAAACTGTTTTTT.

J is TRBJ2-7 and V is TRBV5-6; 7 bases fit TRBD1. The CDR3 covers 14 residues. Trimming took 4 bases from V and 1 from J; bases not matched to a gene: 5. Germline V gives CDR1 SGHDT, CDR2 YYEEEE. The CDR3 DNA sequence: TGTGCCAGCAGCGAAGGGACAGAATCCTACGAGCAGTACTTC. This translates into CASSEGTESYEQYF.

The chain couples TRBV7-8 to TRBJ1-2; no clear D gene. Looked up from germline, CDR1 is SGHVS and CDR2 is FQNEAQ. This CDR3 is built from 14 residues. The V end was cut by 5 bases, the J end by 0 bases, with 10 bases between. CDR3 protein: CASSPLWTNYGYTF. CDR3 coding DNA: TGTGCCAGCAGCCCTCTTTGGACTAACTATGGCTACACCTTC. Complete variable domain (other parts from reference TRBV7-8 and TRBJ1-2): GAGVSQSPRYKVAKRGQDVALRCDPISGHVSLFWYQQALGQGPEFLTYFQNEAQLDKSGLPSDRFFAERPEGSVSTLKIQRTQQEDSAVYLCASSPLWTNYGYTFGSGTRLTVV.

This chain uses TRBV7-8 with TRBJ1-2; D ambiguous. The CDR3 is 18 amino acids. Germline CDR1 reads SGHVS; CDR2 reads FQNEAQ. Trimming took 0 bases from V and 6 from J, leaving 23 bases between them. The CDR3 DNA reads TGTGCCAGCAGCTTAGCAGGGCCAGGTTTAACCCAATCGGATGGCTACACCTTC. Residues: CASSLAGPGLTQSDGYTF.

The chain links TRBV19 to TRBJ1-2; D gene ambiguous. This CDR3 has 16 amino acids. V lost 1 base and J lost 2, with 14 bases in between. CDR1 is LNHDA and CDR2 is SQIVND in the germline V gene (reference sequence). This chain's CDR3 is CASSIVWTTENYGYTF. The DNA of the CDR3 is TGTGCCAGTAGTATAGTATGGACGACTGAGAACTATGGCTACACCTTC. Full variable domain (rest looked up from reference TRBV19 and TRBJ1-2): DGGITQSPKYLFRKEGQNVTLSCEQNLNHDAMYWYRQDPGQGLRLIYYSQIVNDFQKGDIAEGYSVSREKKESFPLTVTSAQKNPTAFYLCASSIVWTTENYGYTFGSGTRLTVV.

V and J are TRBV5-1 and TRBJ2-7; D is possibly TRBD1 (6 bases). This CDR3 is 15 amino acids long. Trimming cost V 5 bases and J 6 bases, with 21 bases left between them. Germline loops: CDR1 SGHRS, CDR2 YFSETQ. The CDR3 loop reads CASSFTGLQGGEQYV. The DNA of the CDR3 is TGCGCCAGCAGTTTTACCGGGCTACAGGGTGGCGAGCAGTACGTC.

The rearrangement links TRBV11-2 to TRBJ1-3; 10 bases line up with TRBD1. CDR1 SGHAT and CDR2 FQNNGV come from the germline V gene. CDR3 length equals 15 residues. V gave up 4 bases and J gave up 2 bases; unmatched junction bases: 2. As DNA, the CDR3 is TGTGCCAGCAGCTCAGGGACAGGGGCTGGAAACACCATATATTTT. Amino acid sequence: CASSSGTGAGNTIYF.

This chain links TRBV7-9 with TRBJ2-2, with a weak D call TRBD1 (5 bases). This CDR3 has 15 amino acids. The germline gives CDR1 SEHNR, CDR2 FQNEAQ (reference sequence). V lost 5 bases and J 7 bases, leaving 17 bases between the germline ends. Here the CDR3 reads CASSMGGAPVGELFF. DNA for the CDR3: TGTGCCAGCAGCATGGGTGGGGCGCCAGTCGGGGAGCTGTTTTTT.

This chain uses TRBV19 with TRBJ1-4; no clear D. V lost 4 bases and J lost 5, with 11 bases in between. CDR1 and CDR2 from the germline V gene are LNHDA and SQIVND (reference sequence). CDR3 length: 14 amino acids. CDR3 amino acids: CASSTENRNEKLFF. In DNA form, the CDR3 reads TGTGCCAGTAGTACAGAGAATAGAAATGAAAAACTGTTTTTT.

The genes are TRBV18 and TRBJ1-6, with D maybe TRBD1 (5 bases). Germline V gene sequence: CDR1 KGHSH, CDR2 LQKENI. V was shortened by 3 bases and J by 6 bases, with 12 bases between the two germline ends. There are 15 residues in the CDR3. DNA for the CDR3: TGTGCCAGCTCACCGGGACGGATGACTAATTCACCCCTCCACTTT. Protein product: CASSPGRMTNSPLHF.

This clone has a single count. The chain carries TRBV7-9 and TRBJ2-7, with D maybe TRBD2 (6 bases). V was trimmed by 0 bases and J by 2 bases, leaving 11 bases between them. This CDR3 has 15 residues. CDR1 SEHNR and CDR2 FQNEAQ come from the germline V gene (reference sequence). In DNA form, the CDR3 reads TGTGCCAGCAGCTTAGCGGGACTGCCTACCTACGAGCAGTACTTC. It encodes CASSLAGLPTYEQYF.